Following are 15 T cell receptor beta chains from one sample sequenced in a study of blood T cells in healthy people across ages. Together with a sample-barcoded 5' primer, a J-beta primer mix was included in a second PCR lasting about 6 to 11 cycles. TCRdb used MiXCR to reprocess the 5' RACE reads, holding one entry per CDR3 protein. Among 650,000 to 1,000,000 distinct CDR3 sequences listed, around 36% were seen once. The source material was blood. The receptors shown here come from a man younger than 30 in good health.

The chain combines TRBV7-9 with TRBJ2-7; D is unclear. Trimming removed 4 bases from V and 2 bases from J, with 12 bases in between. Per germline, CDR1 SEHNR and CDR2 FQNEAQ (reference sequence). This CDR3 is built from 14 residues. The DNA of the CDR3 is TGTGCCAGCAGCTCGGTTAGTGGGGCCTACGAGCAGTACTTC. Amino acid sequence: CASSSVSGAYEQYF.

This clonotype was observed many times. The chain employs TRBV24-1 and TRBJ1-2; 7 nucleotides line up with TRBD1. Per the germline V gene, CDR1 is KGHDR and CDR2 is SFDVKD. The V gene end was trimmed by 4 bases and the J gene end by 4 bases; junction bases not matched to a gene: 11. This CDR3 has 16 amino acids. In nucleotides, the CDR3 is TGTGCCACCAGTGACCTGACAGGGAGTGATTCCTATGGCTACACCTTC. Its translation: CATSDLTGSDSYGYTF.

This clonotype was detected a few times. The genes are TRBV20-1 and TRBJ2-7; D may be TRBD1 (6 bases). V was cut by 1 base and J by 0 bases, with 13 bases left in between. Germline V gene lookup returns CDR1 DFQATT and CDR2 SNEGSKA (reference sequence). The CDR3 loop spans 15 amino acids. The CDR3 loop reads CSARVGGALSYEQYF. CDR3 DNA: TGCAGTGCTAGAGTTGGGGGCGCTCTCTCCTACGAGCAGTACTTC.

The chain recombines TRBV20-1 with TRBJ2-7; D may be TRBD1 or TRBD2 (5 bases each). From germline, CDR1 is DFQATT and CDR2 SNEGSKA (reference sequence). The CDR3 has 12 residues. Trimming stripped 3 bases from V and 4 bases from J, with 10 bases between. CDR3 sequence: CSARIREYEQYF. The CDR3 DNA reads as TGCAGTGCTAGGATCAGGGAGTACGAGCAGTACTTC.

Only a few counts were recorded for this clonotype. V gene TRBV25-1 combines with J gene TRBJ2-5; either TRBD1 or TRBD2 may supply D (6 bases each). V dropped 1 base and J dropped 5 bases, with 14 bases sitting between them. The length of the CDR3 is 15 residues. Germline V gives CDR1 MGHDK, CDR2 SYGVNS. CDR3 sequence (DNA): TGTGCCAGCAGTGAATCTTGGGGGGCCCGGGAGACCCAGTACTTC. Protein sequence: CASSESWGARETQYF. The full variable domain, its missing parts supplied by reference TRBV25-1 and TRBJ2-5, is EADIYQTPRYLVIGTGKKITLECSQTMGHDKMYWYQQDPGMELHLIHYSYGVNSTEKGDLSSESTVSRIRTEHFPLTLESARPSHTSQYLCASSESWGARETQYFGPGTRLLVL.

The chain joins TRBV2 to TRBJ2-7, with 9 positions matching TRBD1. The J call may be faulty, since TRBJ2-5 better matches the DNA end. This CDR3 has 14 residues. CDR1 SNHLY and CDR2 FYNNEI come from the germline V gene. CDR3 DNA: TGTGCCAGCAGGAACAGGGGGCGCACAGAGACCCAGTACTTC. Amino acid sequence: CASRNRGRTETQYF.

This clonotype was found many times. The V gene is TRBV7-2, the J gene TRBJ2-7; D gene uncertain. With 1 base removed from V and 3 bases from J, the gap between germline ends came to 7 bases. Germline CDR1 SGHTA, CDR2 FQGNSA. The CDR3 contains 13 residues. The CDR3 nucleotides read TGTGCCAGCAGCTTAGTGGGGTTCTACGAGCAGTACTTC. It yields the protein CASSLVGFYEQYF.

This clonotype was seen at least ten times. The rearrangement uses TRBV20-1 and TRBJ2-1; no firm D call. Germline-derived CDR1 and CDR2 are DFQATT and SNEGSKA (reference sequence). The length of the CDR3 is 15 residues. V gave up 5 bases and J gave up 2 bases, with 16 bases separating them. Here the CDR3 reads CSARRWGTAYNEQFF. CDR3 sequence (DNA): TGCAGTGCTCGCAGGTGGGGAACCGCCTACAATGAGCAGTTCTTC.

The rearrangement uses TRBV5-1 and TRBJ1-5; 9 nucleotides align to TRBD1. There are 16 residues in the CDR3. Germline-derived CDR1 and CDR2 are SGHRS and YFSETQ. J was trimmed by 7 bases and V by 4 bases; bases with no gene match: 12. The CDR3 protein is CASSDGTGSLGQPQHF. CDR3 DNA: TGCGCCAGCAGCGACGGGACAGGGAGTTTGGGACAGCCCCAGCATTTT.

The CDR3 spells CASSPSGDYNEQYF. The CDR3 DNA is TGTGCCAGCAGCCCAAGTGGGGATTACAATGAGCAGTACTTC. The chain is built from TRBV7-2 and TRBJ2-5, with unresolved D. Germline values: CDR1 SGHTA, CDR2 FQGNSA. The CDR3 sequence is 14 residues long. Between the trimmed V and J ends, which lost 5 bases and 11 bases, there was a span of 21 bases.

Only a few counts were recorded for this clonotype. The rearrangement joins TRBV3-1 to TRBJ2-5, with no clear D. Trimming stripped 0 bases from V and 13 bases from J, with 12 bases between. This CDR3 is built from 12 residues. CDR1 is LGHDT, CDR2 YNNKEL, per germline (reference sequence). The CDR3 here is CASSQDFRRLYF. In DNA, the CDR3 is TGTGCCAGCAGCCAAGACTTTCGCAGACTGTACTTC.

The genes are TRBV7-9 and TRBJ2-7; tentatively, D is TRBD2 (6 bases). The CDR3 is 15 residues long. V lost 5 bases and J lost 0, with 14 bases in between. Germline V gene lookup returns CDR1 SEHNR and CDR2 FQNEAQ (reference sequence). For the CDR3, the DNA is TGTGCCAGCAGCGCCCGGGACTCCAGCTCCTACGAGCAGTACTTC. Its protein is CASSARDSSSYEQYF.

This clonotype appeared a few times. V gene TRBV12-3 or TRBV12-4 combines with J gene TRBJ2-5; D is possibly TRBD1 (6 bases). This CDR3 is 14 amino acids long. V was clipped by 4 bases and J by 3 bases, with 12 bases between them. In DNA form, the CDR3 reads TGTGCCAGCAGTTACGGGACACATAAAGAGACCCAGTACTTC. It is translated as CASSYGTHKETQYF.

V and J are TRBV12-3 or TRBV12-4 and TRBJ1-2; D not certain. V was pared by 2 bases and J by 1 base, with 11 bases between. This CDR3 contains 15 residues. CDR3 nucleotide sequence: TGTGCCAGCAGTTTAAAGTCTGGCAGTAACTATGGCTACACCTTC. This sequence encodes CASSLKSGSNYGYTF.

This chain joins TRBV7-3 and TRBJ2-1; 13 bases agree with TRBD2. CDR3 size: 17 residues. After removal of 5 bases from V and 5 bases from J, the junction contained 9 bases not matched to a gene. The germline CDR1 and CDR2 sequences are SGHTA and FQGTGA. The CDR3 nucleotides are TGTGCCAGCAGCCCCGGGACTAGCGGGGCAAGGGACAATGAGCAGTTCTTC. It is translated as CASSPGTSGARDNEQFF.